This T cell receptor beta chain stems from a study of T-cell memory formation after mild COVID-19 (dated by TCRdb to the early 2020s). Study-level background: Most TCR sequence clusters were specific to one of the two donors. In two donors, T-cell clones that expanded and contracted after mild COVID-19 were followed by sequencing TCRalpha and TCRbeta repertoires longitudinally. Two young, previously healthy adult volunteers made up the cohort, one male and one female. What the work shows at the level of the full study, not this receptor alone: SARS-CoV-2 specificity of the second-wave clones peaking on day 37 was not confirmed. Contracting CD4+ clones appeared mostly in the CM and EM memory subsets, whereas CD8+ clones were enriched in EMRA. The study included only a couple of mild cases, and larger cohorts that include severe cases with pre-infection samples were judged to be necessary. Clones contracting from day 15 to 85 had balanced CD4/CD8 phenotypes, while a second wave expanding from day 15 to 37 was biased towards CD4+. The detection of some responding clones in pre-infection memory suggests that pre-existing cross-reactive memory T cells joined the SARS-CoV-2 response.

V sheds 6 bases and J sheds 8 bases, leaving 16 bases between their ends. CDR1 and CDR2, looked up from the germline V gene, are MNHEY and SVGAGI. The CDR3 numbers 13 residues from cysteine through phenylalanine. Left in the record is the CDR3 DNA by itself, 39 bases read in frame from the first base. Ficoll-Paque density gradient centrifugation was used to isolate PBMCs. The count of this clonotype is one. Which antigen it targets is not known. No quality values exist for individual bases; no much larger clone is one base distant. On its own, one read is weak support. The reads were generated on an Illumina NovaSeq 6000. Using 5'RACE with constant-segment primers, TCRalpha and TCRbeta cDNA libraries were constructed, with sample barcodes and unique molecular identifiers added in the process. Trizol reagent was used to extract RNA from every sample. The libraries were amplified in two PCR steps, and the second step added a second sample barcode and Illumina TruSeq adapters. Libraries were sequenced on an Illumina NovaSeq with 2 x 150 bp paired-end reads. Under the source paper's analysis protocol: Demultiplexing of reads and collapsing into UMI-guided consensus sequences were performed with migec v1.2.7. Using mixcr v2.1.11, UMI consensuses were aligned to TRA and TRB V and J templates and then assembled into clonotypes. Clonotypes were classified as expanded or contracted when called significant by both edgeR and NoisET, with noise models trained on biological replicates. For edgeR calls, a false discovery rate-adjusted p below 0.01 and a log2 fold-change threshold of 1 were applied. As an exploratory analysis of dynamics, PCA with hierarchical clustering was applied to max-normalized trajectories of the 1000 most abundant clonotypes. Separately sequenced CD4+ and CD8+ repertoires were used to assign the CD4 or CD8 phenotype of responding clones. TCRdb applied fastp at Q25 and MiXCR to the public reads, then kept only in-frame beta chains. Each record represents a unique CDR3 protein, reported with the most common genes and DNA among its rows. The V and J calls were not made by the authors but by TCRdb's processing. In this sample the table shows roughly 450,000 distinct CDR3 sequences, 18% of which occur a single time. The ten largest clones add up to 20% to 25% of the sample.

This chain joins TRBV6-5 to TRBJ1-1, with a weak D call of TRBD1 (6 bases match). The specimen sequenced was PBMCs or a T cell subset sorted from them (not recorded which). This TCR came from a man aged 18 to 29 who had mild COVID-19 (a few samples of this study predate the infection). The sample titles of this study are shuffled in the database, so cell type and time point are left out; the donor was told from shared clones. The sequenced DNA: TGTGCCAGCAGGCGGGACACACTACAAGAAGCTTTCTTT. Its translation is CASRRDTLQEAFF.